The clone carrying this T cell receptor (beta chain) has more than one count but fewer than ten. What it binds is not known. The CDR3 totals 15 residues. With 1 base clipped from V and 1 base from J, the junction kept 3 bases outside the gene matches. Germline values: CDR1 SEHNR, CDR2 FQNEAQ (reference sequence). The data belong to a study of T cells in Graves' hyperthyroidism and ophthalmopathy. Study details: Peripheral blood collection took place at initial diagnosis, before any treatment. Study outcomes and limitations: Blood held most thyroid clonotypes expanded above 0.001 frequency.

Duration under 3 months, a NOSPECS grade of at least 4, and a Clinical Activity Score of at least 3 characterized the ophthalmopathy patients. An approximately 10 ml volume of fresh peripheral blood provided the PBMCs. Template material for amplifying TCR beta CDR3 regions consisted of RNA transcripts. Initially, a first-round RT-PCR of the TCR CDR3 employed the HTBI primer set. One entry per CDR3 protein results from TCRdb running MiXCR on the multiplex PCR reads. The table shows approximately 610,000 distinct CDR3 sequences, with about 14% occurring only once. The chain recombines TRBV7-9 with TRBJ1-1; 7 nucleotides align to TRBD1. The clonotype was recovered from a middle-aged woman with Graves' ophthalmopathy. Sequenced input: blood. The CDR3 here is CASSLVEGANTEAFF. The CDR3 DNA reads TGTGCCAGCAGCTTAGTGGAGGGGGCGAACACTGAAGCTTTCTTT.